The clone carrying this TCR beta chain was seen once. The entry originates in a study of blood T cell repertoires in COVID-19. Across the whole study: The United States, Italy and Spain provided the acute and convalescent COVID-19 samples.

Authors' data handling: Estimation of nucleated cell counts relied on the amplification of reference gene primers. The repertoire was sequenced with immunoSEQ multiplex PCR; TCRdb's copy has only in-frame clones and lacks some. V, J and clone size reflect that table, while D and trimming were determined from the DNA. Of about 58,000 clones listed, roughly 89% are singletons. The trim removed 1 base at V and 3 bases at J, leaving 6 bases unmatched. This CDR3 spans 15 amino acids. CDR1 SEHNR and CDR2 FQNEAQ come from the germline V gene (reference sequence). Sequencing was performed on peripheral blood. The sequence was collected from a man aged 55 to 70 with active COVID-19. This chain uses TRBV7-9 with TRBJ2-7, with 7 bases fitting TRBD2. The CDR3 DNA is TGTGCCAGCAGCTTAGAACACACGGGGGGCTACGAGCAGTACTTC. Translating gives CASSLEHTGGYEQYF.